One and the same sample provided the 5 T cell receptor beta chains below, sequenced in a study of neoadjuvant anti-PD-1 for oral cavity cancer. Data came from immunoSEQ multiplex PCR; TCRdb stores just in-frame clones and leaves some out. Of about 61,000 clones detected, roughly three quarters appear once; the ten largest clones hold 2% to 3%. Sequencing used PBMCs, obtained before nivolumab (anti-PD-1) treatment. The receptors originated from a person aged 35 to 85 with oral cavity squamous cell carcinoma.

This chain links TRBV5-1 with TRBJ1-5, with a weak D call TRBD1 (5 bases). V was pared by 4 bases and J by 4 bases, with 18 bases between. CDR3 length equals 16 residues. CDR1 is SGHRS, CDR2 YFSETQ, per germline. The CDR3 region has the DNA TGCGCCAGCAGCCCGGGGGTCTTAGGCGGGAATCAGCCCCAGCATTTT. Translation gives CASSPGVLGGNQPQHF.

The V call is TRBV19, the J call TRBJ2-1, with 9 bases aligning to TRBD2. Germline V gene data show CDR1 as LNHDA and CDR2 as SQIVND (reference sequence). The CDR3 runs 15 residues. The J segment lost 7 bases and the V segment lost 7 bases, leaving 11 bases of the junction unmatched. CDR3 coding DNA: TGTGCCAGTAAAGGTGGCGGGGGGGCCGAGAATGAGCAGTTCTTC. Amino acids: CASKGGGGAENEQFF. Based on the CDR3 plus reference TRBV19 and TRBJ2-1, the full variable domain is DGGITQSPKYLFRKEGQNVTLSCEQNLNHDAMYWYRQDPGQGLRLIYYSQIVNDFQKGDIAEGYSVSREKKESFPLTVTSAQKNPTAFYLCASKGGGGAENEQFFGPGTRLTVL.

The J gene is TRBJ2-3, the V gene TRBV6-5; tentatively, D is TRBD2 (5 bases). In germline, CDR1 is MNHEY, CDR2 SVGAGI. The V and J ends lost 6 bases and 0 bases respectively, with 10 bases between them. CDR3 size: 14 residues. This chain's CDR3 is CASRAGISTDTQYF. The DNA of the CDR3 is TGTGCCAGCAGGGCGGGTATAAGCACAGATACGCAGTATTTT.

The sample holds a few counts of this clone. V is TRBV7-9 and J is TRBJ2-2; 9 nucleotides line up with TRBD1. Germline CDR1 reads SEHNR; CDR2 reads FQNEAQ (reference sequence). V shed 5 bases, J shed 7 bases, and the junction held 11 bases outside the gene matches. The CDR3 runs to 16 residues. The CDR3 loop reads CASSLSRDRAGGELFF. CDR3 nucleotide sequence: TGTGCCAGCAGCCTCTCCCGGGACAGGGCAGGCGGGGAGCTGTTTTTT. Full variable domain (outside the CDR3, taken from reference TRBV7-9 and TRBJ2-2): DTGVSQNPRHKITKRGQNVTFRCDPISEHNRLYWYRQTLGQGPEFLTYFQNEAQLEKSRLLSDRFSAERPKGSFSTLEIQRTEQGDSAMYLCASSLSRDRAGGELFFGEGSRLTVL.

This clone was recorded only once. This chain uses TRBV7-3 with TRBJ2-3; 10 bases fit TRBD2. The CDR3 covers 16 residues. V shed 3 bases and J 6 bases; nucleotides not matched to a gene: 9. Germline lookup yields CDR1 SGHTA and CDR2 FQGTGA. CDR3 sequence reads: CASSLLAGARGDTQYF. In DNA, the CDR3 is TGTGCCAGCAGCTTGCTAGCGGGAGCCCGCGGGGATACGCAGTATTTT.